This T cell receptor beta chain was sequenced during a study of T-cell memory formation after mild COVID-19. Each CDR3 protein is one row after TCRdb ran MiXCR on the 5' RACE reads. The table shows more than 120,000 distinct CDR3 sequences, with about 19% occurring only once. The CDR3 has 15 amino acids. Germline CDR1 reads SGHVS; CDR2 reads FQNEAQ. V shed 7 bases and J shed 4 bases, with 14 bases lying between them. The V and J genes are TRBV7-8 and TRBJ2-6, with D possibly TRBD1 on 6 matching bases. Sequences were obtained from PBMCs or a T cell subset sorted from them (not recorded which). The TCR originated in an adult woman who had mild COVID-19 (a few samples of this study predate the infection). Cell type and time point are not known. This chain's CDR3 is CASTARGRGANVLTF. The CDR3 region has the DNA TGTGCCAGCACCGCCAGGGGTCGAGGGGCCAACGTCCTGACTTTC.